A single sample gave rise to the 27 T cell receptor beta chains below, sequenced in a study of response to subunit inactivated influenza vaccine. In TCRdb, the RT-PCR reads were re-called with MiXCR into one record per CDR3 protein. The sample holds 540,000 or so distinct CDR3 sequences, 10% to 15% seen once. This sample comprised PBMCs from blood, obtained roughly 45 days after vaccination. These receptors were taken from a man aged 45 to 65 who received an inactivated influenza vaccine.

V and J are TRBV19 and TRBJ1-2, with D hard to call. Germline loops: CDR1 LNHDA, CDR2 SQIVND (reference sequence). V lost 7 bases and J lost 2, with 14 bases in between. CDR3 length: 14 amino acids. The CDR3 loop reads CASTRVPRNYGYTF. In nucleotides, the CDR3 is TGTGCCAGTACCCGCGTTCCCAGGAACTATGGCTACACCTTC.

The gene calls are TRBV12-3 or TRBV12-4 and TRBJ2-1, with TRBD2 identical over 8 bases. The V and J ends lost 6 bases and 0 bases, in that order; junction bases with no gene match: 10. The CDR3 totals 17 residues. This chain's CDR3 is CASSPRASGSSYNEQFF. Written as DNA, the CDR3 is TGTGCCAGCAGCCCCCGGGCCAGCGGGAGCTCCTACAATGAGCAGTTCTTC.

This rearrangement joins TRBV5-1 to TRBJ1-1; 8 bases agree with TRBD1. V shed 0 bases, J shed 4 bases, and the junction held 8 bases outside the gene matches. CDR3 size: 16 residues. Germline-derived CDR1 and CDR2 are SGHRS and YFSETQ. In DNA, the CDR3 is TGCGCCAGCAGCTTGGGATGGACAGGGCGATTCACTGAAGCTTTCTTT. It translates to CASSLGWTGRFTEAFF.

This clonotype was seen a handful of times. V and J are TRBV7-9 and TRBJ2-1; D is perhaps TRBD1 (6 bases). CDR3 length: 15 amino acids. The V end lost 5 bases, the J end lost 4 bases, and 15 bases lay between the germline ends. Germline assignment: CDR1 SEHNR and CDR2 FQNEAQ (reference sequence). The CDR3 reads CASSTNRDKYNEQFF. The CDR3 DNA sequence: TGTGCCAGCAGCACAAACCGGGACAAGTACAATGAGCAGTTCTTC.

The chain has TRBV5-6 and TRBJ2-7, with D perhaps matching TRBD1 (5 bases). Per the germline V gene, CDR1 is SGHDT and CDR2 is YYEEEE. V shed 4 bases and J shed 2 bases, with 13 bases lying between them. This CDR3 has 14 residues. The CDR3, as DNA: TGTGCCAGCAGCCTGACAGTAAACGCCTACGAGCAGTACTTC. It codes for CASSLTVNAYEQYF.

This clonotype was seen a few times. The rearrangement links TRBV7-9 to TRBJ2-2; perhaps TRBD2 as D (5 bases). Trimming took 1 base from V and 4 from J, leaving 10 bases between them. The germline V gene has CDR1 SEHNR and CDR2 FQNEAQ (reference sequence). The CDR3 length is 15 residues. The CDR3, as DNA: TGTGCCAGCAGCTTAGGGGAGACGGTCACCGGGGAGCTGTTTTTT. Protein product: CASSLGETVTGELFF.

There are a few counts of this clonotype. The V gene is TRBV19, the J gene TRBJ1-4, with D unresolved. Per the germline V gene, CDR1 is LNHDA and CDR2 is SQIVND (reference sequence). V lost 6 bases and J 7 bases, leaving 9 bases between the germline ends. There are 12 residues in the CDR3. CDR3 nucleotide sequence: TGTGCCAGTAGCGACAACGTTGAAAAACTGTTTTTT. Its protein product is CASSDNVEKLFF.

This clonotype has more than one count but fewer than ten. This chain uses TRBV7-2 with TRBJ2-7; TRBD2 matches at 8 bases. CDR3 length: 15 amino acids. V shed 4 bases and J 2 bases; nucleotides not matched to a gene: 7. CDR1 SGHTA and CDR2 FQGNSA come from the germline V gene. CDR3 loop: CASSSKRGGTYEQYF. DNA of the CDR3: TGTGCCAGCAGCTCCAAACGGGGGGGGACCTACGAGCAGTACTTC.

V and J are TRBV10-3 and TRBJ2-3; no firm D call. Germline loops: CDR1 ENHRY, CDR2 SYGVKD. The CDR3 totals 16 residues. The V end lost 4 bases, the J end lost 0 bases, and 14 bases lay between the germline ends. Here the CDR3 reads CAISAVGYPSTDTQYF. The DNA for the CDR3 is TGTGCCATCAGTGCCGTGGGGTACCCTAGCACAGATACGCAGTATTTT.

This chain connects TRBV4-1 to TRBJ2-7; D call uncertain. The V gene's germline CDR1 is MGHRA and CDR2 YSYEKL. Trimming stripped 0 bases from V and 1 base from J, with 13 bases between. CDR3 size: 16 residues. The chain's CDR3 is CASSQDSTVFSYEQYF. The CDR3 DNA follows: TGCGCCAGCAGCCAAGATTCAACTGTCTTTTCCTACGAGCAGTACTTC.

J is TRBJ1-3 and V is TRBV12-3 or TRBV12-4; D gene unclear. Trimming removed 5 bases at V and 0 bases at J, with 8 bases between. There are 14 residues in the CDR3. The CDR3 coding sequence is TGTGCCAGCAGTCAGACACCCTCTGGAAACACCATATATTTT. Its translation: CASSQTPSGNTIYF.

The chain carries TRBV9 and TRBJ2-7, with 10 bases identical to TRBD1. CDR3 length: 15 amino acids. V shed 2 bases and J 2 bases; nucleotides not matched to a gene: 4. Germline V gene data show CDR1 as SGDLS and CDR2 as YYNGEE. DNA for the CDR3: TGTGCCAGCAGCGTCGGACAGGGGGAGGCCTACGAGCAGTACTTC. Protein product: CASSVGQGEAYEQYF.

V usage is TRBV24-1 and J usage is TRBJ2-6; tentatively, D is TRBD1 (6 bases). Germline V lookup: CDR1 KGHDR, CDR2 SFDVKD. The V end was cut by 9 bases, the J end by 0 bases, with 11 bases between. This CDR3 is built from 15 residues. The CDR3 sequence: CATAPRGSGANVLTF. CDR3 nucleotide sequence: TGTGCCACCGCCCCCAGGGGCTCTGGGGCCAACGTCCTGACTTTC.

The chain recombines TRBV29-1 with TRBJ2-7, with 10 bases identical to TRBD1. The V gene end was trimmed by 4 bases and the J gene end by 6 bases; junction bases not matched to a gene: 9. The CDR3 length is 14 residues. Germline CDR1 is SQVTM and CDR2 is ANQGSEA. The CDR3 here is CSVGLRDRGAEQYF. CDR3 coding DNA: TGCAGCGTTGGCCTCCGGGACAGGGGTGCCGAGCAGTACTTC.

V is TRBV7-2 and J is TRBJ2-1, with D perhaps given as TRBD1 or TRBD2 (7 bases each). The V end was cut by 4 bases, the J end by 9 bases, with 13 bases between. The CDR3 is 13 residues long. Germline V gene lookup returns CDR1 SGHTA and CDR2 FQGNSA. Written as DNA, the CDR3 is TGTGCCAGCAGCTCCAGGGGGAGGGGTGAGCAGTTCTTC. Protein: CASSSRGRGEQFF.

The chain carries TRBV11-2 and TRBJ2-7, with D tentatively TRBD2 (6 bases). Germline CDR1 reads SGHAT; CDR2 reads FQNNGV. V was clipped by 1 base and J by 3 bases, with 16 bases between them. This CDR3 has 16 residues. The CDR3 sequence is CASSLGRDFLLYEQYF. The CDR3 DNA reads as TGTGCCAGCAGCTTAGGCAGGGACTTTCTTCTCTACGAGCAGTACTTC.

V gene TRBV10-3 combines with J gene TRBJ2-3; 7 positions match TRBD2. The length of the CDR3 is 12 residues. Germline V gene sequence: CDR1 ENHRY, CDR2 SYGVKD. V was pared by 9 bases and J by 2 bases, with 2 bases of the junction left unmatched. The CDR3 bases are TGTGCCATTGGGACTACCACAGATACGCAGTATTTT. Its translation is CAIGTTTDTQYF.

This clonotype showed up just a few times. CDR3 protein: CASSVGTDFWGGETQYF. Here the CDR3 DNA reads TGTGCCAGCAGCGTGGGGACGGACTTCTGGGGGGGAGAGACCCAGTACTTC. The V gene is TRBV9, the J gene TRBJ2-5; 7 nucleotides line up with TRBD2. Germline trimming cut 2 bases from V and 4 bases from J; bases unmatched to any gene: 14. CDR3 length equals 17 residues. In germline, CDR1 is SGDLS, CDR2 YYNGEE.

This clonotype was found many times. The chain recombines TRBV28 with TRBJ2-2, with TRBD1 matching 8 bases. Germline V gives CDR1 MDHEN, CDR2 SYDVKM. The CDR3 extends over 15 amino acids. Trimming took 5 bases from V and 8 from J; bases not matched to a gene: 10. The CDR3: CASSQPPDRAGELFF. For the CDR3, the DNA is TGTGCCAGCAGTCAACCCCCGGACAGGGCAGGGGAGCTGTTTTTT. The entire variable domain, with the rest obtained from reference TRBV28 and TRBJ2-2, is as follows: DVKVTQSSRYLVKRTGEKVFLECVQDMDHENMFWYRQDPGLGLRLIYFSYDVKMKEKGDIPEGYSVSREKKERFSLILESASTNQTSMYLCASSQPPDRAGELFFGEGSRLTVL.

This sequence joins TRBV12-2 and TRBJ1-3. TRBV12-2 is a listed pseudogene. The CDR3 length is 19 residues. The CDR3 nucleotides are TGTGCAAGTCGAAACAGGTCGCTTAGTCCCCGTTACTCTGGAAACACCATATATTTT. Encoded protein: CASRNRSLSPRYSGNTIYF.

The CDR3 DNA follows: TGCAGTGCAGGATTAGGCTCCTACGAGCAGTACTTC. Protein product: CSAGLGSYEQYF. The gene calls are TRBV20-1 and TRBJ2-7, with D unclear. The CDR3 is made up of 12 amino acids. The V end lost 6 bases, the J end lost 0 bases, and 9 bases lay between the germline ends. In germline, CDR1 is DFQATT, CDR2 SNEGSKA (reference sequence).

The genes are TRBV11-2 and TRBJ2-7; D possibly corresponds to TRBD1 (6 bases). V lost 7 bases and J lost 2, with 12 bases in between. Per germline, CDR1 SGHAT and CDR2 FQNNGV. The CDR3 runs to 13 residues. The CDR3 sequence is CASTRQAPYEQYF. The CDR3 region has the DNA TGTGCCAGCACACGACAGGCCCCCTACGAGCAGTACTTC.

This clonotype was seen many times. The CDR3 nucleotides are TGCAGCGTTGAAGATCGTGCAGGGTTGAGGACCGGGGAGCTGTTTTTT. It codes for CSVEDRAGLRTGELFF. The V call is TRBV29-1, the J call TRBJ2-2, with D maybe TRBD1 (5 bases). Per the germline V gene, CDR1 is SQVTM and CDR2 is ANQGSEA. This CDR3 region has 16 residues. The V end was cut by 0 bases, the J end by 5 bases, with 16 bases between.

The chain couples TRBV7-2 to TRBJ2-1, with unresolved D. The CDR3 has 15 residues. The V end lost 4 bases, the J end lost 3 bases, and 13 bases lay between the germline ends. Germline lookup yields CDR1 SGHTA and CDR2 FQGNSA. The CDR3 nucleotides read TGTGCCAGCAGCTCAAGCTCTGGGGACTACAATGAGCAGTTCTTC. Translating it yields CASSSSSGDYNEQFF.

This clonotype has only a few counts. The gene calls are TRBV7-2 and TRBJ2-2; the D is unclear. Trimming left V 6 bases short and J 7 bases short, with 12 bases between. The CDR3 spans 13 residues. Germline V gene lookup returns CDR1 SGHTA and CDR2 FQGNSA. In DNA, the CDR3 is TGTGCCAGCAGTCGCAGCTCGGGCGGGGAGCTGTTTTTT. Translating it yields CASSRSSGGELFF.

J is TRBJ1-5 and V is TRBV20-1; 8 nucleotides line up with TRBD1. The CDR3 has 15 amino acids. J gave up 5 bases and V 0 bases, and 6 bases lay outside the gene matches. Germline V gene lookup returns CDR1 DFQATT and CDR2 SNEGSKA (reference sequence). The CDR3 sequence is CSARDLSGGDQPQHF. Here the CDR3 DNA reads TGCAGTGCTAGAGATTTATCAGGGGGCGATCAGCCCCAGCATTTT.

The V and J genes are TRBV10-3 and TRBJ2-7; the D gene is possibly TRBD2 (5 bases). Germline V lookup: CDR1 ENHRY, CDR2 SYGVKD. The ends were cut back, 5 bases at V and 2 bases at J, with 13 bases in the middle. The CDR3 runs 14 residues. The CDR3 coding sequence is TGTGCCATCAGTAGGCCAGCGGCTCCCTACGAGCAGTACTTC. This codes for CAISRPAAPYEQYF.